This T cell receptor beta chain was found in a study of Tregs in tolerant kidney transplant recipients. Findings and caveats of the study: Tregs expanded with activated donor B cells seemed most donor-specific. Validation in larger populations is needed because few patients were studied.

Clones were sequenced by immunoSEQ multiplex PCR, and TCRdb holds only the in-frame ones, with some missing. This sample has approximately 65,000 clones; 84% occur once, and the top ten carry about 4.7%. Germline V CDR1 and CDR2: LNHDA, SQIVND (reference sequence). Trimming took off 9 bases at V and 1 base at J, with 21 bases between the two ends. This CDR3 has 16 amino acids. CD4+CD25+CD127- Tregs, CD4+CD25- non-Tregs, CD4 and CD8 cells were sorted. A note on this clone: Antigen specificity is unknown.

V gene TRBV19 combines with J gene TRBJ1-1; D remains ambiguous. The sequence was obtained from a human donor in good health. Sequenced input: CD4+ T cells from blood. The CDR3 DNA sequence: TGTGCCAGCCTTAGTAAGGAGGATCTCTCGAACACTGAAGCTTTCTTT. Residues: CASLSKEDLSNTEAFF. The full variable domain, completed using reference TRBV19 and TRBJ1-1, is DGGITQSPKYLFRKEGQNVTLSCEQNLNHDAMYWYRQDPGQGLRLIYYSQIVNDFQKGDIAEGYSVSREKKESFPLTVTSAQKNPTAFYLCASLSKEDLSNTEAFFGQGTRLTVV.